Below, one TCR beta chain is given with its context. Using immunoSEQ multiplex PCR, the repertoire was profiled, and TCRdb retains in-frame clones only, with some absent. The table shows hundreds of thousands of clones, with about two thirds occurring only once. The CDR3 length is 17 residues. Germline-derived CDR1 and CDR2 are MDHEN and SYDVKM. Trimming took 6 bases from V and 3 from J; bases not matched to a gene: 10. This record belongs to a study of shared clonotypes between healthy human individuals. This clonotype was sampled from a woman in her thirties in good health. The sample taken for sequencing was memory CD4+ T cells sorted from blood. Subset reported: CD45RA-negative fraction. The chain carries TRBV28 and TRBJ2-7, with 14 bases aligning to TRBD2. The CDR3 spells CASRSPGLAGGRYEQYF. The CDR3, as DNA: TGTGCCAGCAGATCCCCCGGACTAGCGGGAGGTCGCTACGAGCAGTACTTC.